A selection of T cell receptor beta chains follows, all from one sample in a study of blood T cell repertoires in COVID-19. The repertoire was sequenced with immunoSEQ multiplex PCR; TCRdb's copy has only in-frame clones and lacks some. Of 180,000 or so clones listed, around 76% were seen once; the top ten hold about 8.4%. Material for sequencing was peripheral blood. The receptors stem from a woman in her 70s with acute or convalescent COVID-19. CDR3s include the opening cysteine and the closing phenylalanine or tryptophan. A D gene is named only where the DNA matches it firmly. For some rows the clone size is stated as once, few or many, or as a class when expanded; others skip it.

NA	once	TRBV19	TRBJ1-1	CASRPHSSLNTEAFF	TGTGCCAGTAGGCCCCACAGCAGTTTGAACACTGAAGCTTTCTTT
NA	NA	TRBV5-4	TRBJ2-6	CASRKVADSGANVLTF	TGTGCCAGCAGGAAAGTAGCGGACTCTGGGGCCAACGTCCTGACTTTC
NA	few	TRBV5-4	TRBJ2-1	CASSLEGGEREAHEQFF	TGTGCCAGCAGCTTGGAGGGGGGGGAAAGGGAAGCCCATGAGCAGTTCTTC
TRBD1	few	TRBV10-3	TRBJ2-7	CAISGGQGAVRGEQYF	TGTGCCATCAGCGGAGGACAGGGGGCCGTGCGAGGCGAGCAGTACTTC
NA	NA	TRBV27	TRBJ1-2	CASSYSRGNYGYTF	TGTGCCAGCAGTTATTCTAGGGGAAACTATGGCTACACCTTC
TRBD1	once	TRBV2	TRBJ2-3	CAIQVVQGLGDTQYF	TGTGCCATCCAGGTGGTACAGGGGCTTGGAGATACGCAGTATTTT
NA	NA	TRBV5-1	TRBJ1-1	CASSQGPGTEAFF	TGCGCCAGCAGCCAGGGGCCTGGCACTGAAGCTTTCTTT
NA	NA	TRBV28	TRBJ1-2	CASSPNRVGGYGYTF	TGTGCCAGCAGTCCGAACAGGGTAGGGGGCTATGGCTACACCTTC
NA	NA	TRBV19	TRBJ1-1	CASSPLVVGPSTEAFF	TGTGCCAGTAGTCCCCTGGTCGTGGGCCCAAGCACTGAAGCTTTCTTT
NA	NA	TRBV9	TRBJ2-7	CASSAQGHEQYF	TGTGCCAGCAGTGCACAGGGCCACGAGCAGTACTTC
NA	NA	TRBV5-1	TRBJ2-3	CASSSQYTDTQYF	TGCGCCAGCAGCTCACAGTACACAGATACGCAGTATTTT
TRBD1	NA	TRBV4-3	TRBJ1-2	CASSQDPMDRVGGYTF	TGCGCCAGCAGCCAAGATCCCATGGACAGGGTCGGCGGCTACACCTTC
TRBD2	once	TRBV11-3	TRBJ2-1	CASSVGAGGLNEQFF	TGTGCCAGCAGCGTAGGAGCGGGAGGCCTTAATGAGCAGTTCTTC
NA	few	TRBV19	TRBJ1-4	CASRDRTTNEKLFF	TGTGCCAGTAGAGACAGGACAACTAATGAAAAACTGTTTTTT
TRBD2	NA	TRBV15	TRBJ2-7	CATSIDSGGTYEQYF	TGTGCCACCAGCATAGATAGCGGGGGGACCTACGAGCAGTACTTC
TRBD1	few	TRBV15	TRBJ1-2	CATSRSGQAGYGYTF	TGTGCCACCAGCAGATCTGGACAGGCCGGCTATGGCTACACCTTC
NA	NA	TRBV7-2	TRBJ1-1	CASSLQGIEAFF	TGTGCCAGCAGCCTACAGGGAATAGAAGCTTTCTTT
TRBD1	NA	TRBV2	TRBJ2-7	CASSEATGTARYEQYF	TGTGCCAGCAGTGAAGCAACCGGGACAGCCCGCTACGAGCAGTACTTC
TRBD1	NA	TRBV6-1	TRBJ1-1	CASSEQGATEAFF	TGTGCCAGCAGTGAACAGGGGGCAACTGAAGCTTTCTTT
NA	once	TRBV6-2/TRBV6-3	TRBJ2-5	CASSLIGGGAGTQYF	TGTGCCAGCAGCCTCATCGGAGGGGGCGCCGGGACCCAGTACTTC
NA	NA	TRBV11-3	TRBJ1-4	CASSSPSVGEANEKLFF	TGTGCCAGCAGCTCCCCGTCGGTCGGGGAGGCTAATGAAAAACTGTTTTTT
TRBD2	NA	TRBV5-1	TRBJ2-7	CASSLELAGGYEQYF	TGCGCCAGCAGCTTGGAGCTAGCGGGAGGGTACGAGCAGTACTTC
TRBD1	NA	TRBV19	TRBJ2-5	CASSLGQGLQETQYF	TGTGCCAGTAGTCTTGGACAGGGCCTCCAAGAGACCCAGTACTTC
NA	few	TRBV5-4	TRBJ2-1	CASSPLGLNEQFF	TGTGCCAGCAGCCCGTTGGGGCTAAATGAGCAGTTCTTC
TRBD2	once	TRBV7-9	TRBJ2-2	CASSPGTSGGRPGELFF	TGTGCCAGCAGCCCCGGGACTAGCGGGGGGCGTCCCGGGGAGCTGTTTTTT
NA	once	TRBV2	TRBJ2-1	CASSGNSRARNEQFF	TGTGCCAGCAGTGGAAATAGCAGAGCCAGAAACGAGCAGTTCTTC
TRBD1	NA	TRBV3-1/TRBV3-2	TRBJ1-5	CASSQGTGSSNQPQHF	TGTGCCAGCAGCCAAGGGACAGGGTCAAGCAATCAGCCCCAGCATTTT
NA	NA	TRBV7-9	TRBJ2-3	CASSLGLSTDTQYF	TGTGCCAGCAGCTTAGGGCTTAGCACAGATACGCAGTATTTT
NA	NA	TRBV18	TRBJ1-3	CASSSAGSSGNTIYF	TGTGCCAGCTCGTCAGCGGGGTCCTCTGGAAACACCATATATTTT
NA	NA	TRBV6-5	TRBJ1-1	CASSPRGAGNTEAFF	TGTGCCAGCAGTCCTCGGGGGGCGGGGAACACTGAAGCTTTCTTT
TRBD1	NA	TRBV27	TRBJ2-3	CASVRQGGGTDTQYF	TGTGCCAGCGTCCGACAGGGGGGCGGCACAGATACGCAGTATTTT
NA	few	TRBV6-6	TRBJ2-7	CASSVGSGEQYF	TGTGCCAGCAGCGTGGGTAGCGGCGAGCAGTACTTC
TRBD1	NA	TRBV6-5	TRBJ1-1	CASRGTENTEAFF	TGTGCCAGCAGAGGGACAGAGAACACTGAAGCTTTCTTT
NA	NA	TRBV24-1	TRBJ1-2	CATSDPTTNYGYTF	TGTGCCACCAGTGACCCGACAACTAACTATGGCTACACCTTC
TRBD2	NA	TRBV6-5	TRBJ2-3	CASKGSSGSSGTQYF	TGTGCCAGCAAAGGATCTAGCGGATCCTCGGGTACGCAGTATTTT
TRBD1	NA	TRBV6-2/TRBV6-3	TRBJ1-5	CASSQDRGNQPQHF	TGTGCCAGCAGCCAAGACAGGGGCAATCAGCCCCAGCATTTT
NA	NA	TRBV10-3	TRBJ2-3	CAISETGEDTDTQYF	TGTGCCATCAGTGAAACGGGAGAAGACACAGATACGCAGTATTTT
NA	NA	TRBV5-4	TRBJ2-7	CASSLDRAYEQYF	TGTGCCAGCAGCTTGGACAGAGCCTACGAGCAGTACTTC
TRBD2	NA	TRBV5-4	TRBJ2-1	CASSLASSGSINEQFF	TGTGCCAGCAGCTTGGCCTCTAGCGGGAGTATCAATGAGCAGTTCTTC
TRBD1	once	TRBV6-6	TRBJ1-6	CASSYSGGTGGSPLHF	TGTGCCAGCAGTTACTCGGGAGGGACAGGGGGTTCACCCCTCCACTTT
TRBD1	NA	TRBV4-3	TRBJ1-2	CASSQEVGQLGGYTF	TGCGCCAGCAGCCAAGAGGTGGGACAGCTGGGTGGCTACACCTTC
TRBD2	NA	TRBV6-5	TRBJ2-7	CASSSSGRAPYEQYF	TGTGCCAGCAGCTCTAGCGGGAGGGCGCCCTACGAGCAGTACTTC
NA	NA	TRBV7-8	TRBJ1-2	CASSNRRMTGGYEGYTF	TGTGCCAGCAGCAACAGGAGGATGACCGGGGGGTATGAAGGCTACACCTTC
NA	NA	TRBV7-2	TRBJ2-7	CASSLAAQGRYEQYF	TGTGCCAGCAGCTTAGCGGCGCAGGGTCGGTACGAGCAGTACTTC
TRBD2	NA	TRBV7-3	TRBJ2-1	CASSLTRLAGGDSGSIKRYNEQFF	TGTGCCAGCAGCTTAACGCGTCTAGCGGGGGGGGATTCCGGAAGCATAAAAAGATACAATGAGCAGTTCTTC
TRBD2	NA	TRBV4-3	TRBJ2-7	CASSRTGTSAYEQYF	TGCGCCAGCAGCCGAACCGGGACTAGCGCCTACGAGCAGTACTTC
NA	NA	TRBV5-4	TRBJ1-5	CASSLRRGMGQPQHF	TGTGCCAGCAGCTTAAGGCGCGGGATGGGGCAGCCCCAGCATTTT
TRBD2	once	TRBV30	TRBJ2-1	CAWRGLAGGYNEQFF	TGTGCCTGGAGAGGACTAGCGGGAGGCTACAATGAGCAGTTCTTC
TRBD1	NA	TRBV27	TRBJ2-3	CASSRDSSTDTQYF	TGTGCCAGCAGCCGGGACAGTAGCACAGATACGCAGTATTTT
TRBD2	NA	TRBV28	TRBJ2-5	CASSLATSGQETQYF	TGTGCCAGCAGTTTAGCCACTAGCGGCCAAGAGACCCAGTACTTC
TRBD1	NA	TRBV7-3	TRBJ2-3	CASSPTGGSDTQYF	TGTGCCAGCAGCCCGACAGGGGGCTCAGATACGCAGTATTTT
NA	once	TRBV5-1	TRBJ1-2	CASSPGSPDGYTF	TGCGCCAGCAGCCCGGGATCACCAGATGGCTACACCTTC
TRBD2	NA	TRBV14	TRBJ2-5	CASSQGGRATQYF	TGTGCCAGCAGCCAAGGAGGGAGGGCGACCCAGTACTTC
TRBD2	few	TRBV6-2/TRBV6-3	TRBJ2-1	CASSYERGLAVYNEQFF	TGTGCCAGCAGTTACGAGAGGGGACTAGCGGTCTACAATGAGCAGTTCTTC